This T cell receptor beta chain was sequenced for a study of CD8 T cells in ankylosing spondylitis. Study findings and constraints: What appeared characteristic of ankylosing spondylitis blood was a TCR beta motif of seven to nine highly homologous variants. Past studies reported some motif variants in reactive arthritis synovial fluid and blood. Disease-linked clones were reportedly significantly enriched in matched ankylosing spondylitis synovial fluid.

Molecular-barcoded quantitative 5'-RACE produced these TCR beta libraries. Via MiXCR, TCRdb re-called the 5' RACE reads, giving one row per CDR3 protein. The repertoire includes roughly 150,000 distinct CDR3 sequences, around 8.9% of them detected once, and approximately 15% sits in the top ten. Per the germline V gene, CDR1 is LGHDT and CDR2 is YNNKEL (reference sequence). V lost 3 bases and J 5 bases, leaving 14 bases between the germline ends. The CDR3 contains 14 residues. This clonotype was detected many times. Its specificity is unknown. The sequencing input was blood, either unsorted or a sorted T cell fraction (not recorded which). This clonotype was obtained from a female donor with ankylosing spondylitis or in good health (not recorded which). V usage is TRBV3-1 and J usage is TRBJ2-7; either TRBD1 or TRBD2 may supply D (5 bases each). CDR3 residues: CASSQIGTVDEQYF. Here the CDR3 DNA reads TGTGCCAGCAGCCAGATCGGGACGGTCGACGAGCAGTACTTC.